A single sample is the source of the 23 T cell receptor beta chains below, sequenced in a study of OX40 agonist ivuxolimab in advanced cancers. Libraries were prepared by immunoSEQ multiplex PCR; TCRdb keeps only in-frame clonotypes and omits some of them. Among some 96,000 clones listed, approximately 89% were seen once. Sequenced here: CD4+ or CD8+ T cells sorted from blood, sampled in a trial of the OX40 agonist ivuxolimab. All receptors derive from an adult with an advanced solid tumor such as melanoma, head and neck, liver or kidney cancer.

This chain connects TRBV6-1 to TRBJ2-2, with 7 bases that match TRBD1. J gave up 4 bases and V 1 base, and 3 bases lay outside the gene matches. From germline, CDR1 is MNHNS and CDR2 SASEGT. There are 15 residues in the CDR3. Here the CDR3 DNA reads TGTGCCAGCAGTGAAGAGGGACAGCTCACCGGGGAGCTGTTTTTT. This translates into CASSEEGQLTGELFF.

The rearrangement links TRBV13 to TRBJ1-4, with D possibly being TRBD1 (5 bases). The CDR3 loop spans 13 amino acids. Germline assignment: CDR1 PRHDT and CDR2 FYEKMQ (reference sequence). Trimming took off 5 bases at V and 9 bases at J, with 13 bases between the two ends. The CDR3 sequence is CASSLLRDQKLFF. DNA for the CDR3: TGTGCCAGCAGCCTCCTCCGGGACCAAAAACTGTTTTTT.

In its sample, this clone was seen once. The CDR3 here is CASSLKKTTGASGNTIYF. For the CDR3, the DNA is TGTGCCAGCAGCCTTAAAAAGACAACGGGGGCGAGCGGAAACACCATATATTTT. The chain has TRBV9 and TRBJ1-3; a possible D gene is TRBD1 (6 bases). Trimming shortened V by 4 bases and J by 4 bases, and 24 bases separated the two germline ends. CDR1 is SGDLS, CDR2 YYNGEE, per germline. The CDR3 totals 18 residues. The entire variable domain, with the rest obtained from reference TRBV9 and TRBJ1-3, is as follows: DSGVTQTPKHLITATGQRVTLRCSPRSGDLSVYWYQQSLDQGLQFLIQYYNGEERAKGNILERFSAQQFPDLHSELNLSSLELGDSALYFCASSLKKTTGASGNTIYFGEGSWLTVV.

This clone has a handful of counts. The J gene is TRBJ1-2, the V gene TRBV7-9; weak D call: TRBD1 (5 bases). The germline V gene encodes CDR1 SEHNR and CDR2 FQNEAQ (reference sequence). The CDR3 sequence is 13 residues long. With 4 bases removed from V and 8 bases from J, the gap between germline ends came to 14 bases. The CDR3 loop is CASSSGRGTGYTF. The DNA for the CDR3 is TGTGCCAGCAGCTCAGGGAGAGGGACCGGCTACACCTTC.

The chain links TRBV11-2 to TRBJ2-3, with 7 bases aligning to TRBD1. V lost 6 bases and J lost 2; bases outside the gene matches: 11. CDR1 is SGHAT, CDR2 FQNNGV, per germline. The CDR3 consists of 16 residues. Here the CDR3 reads CASRLTGRKLTDTQYF. CDR3 bases: TGTGCCAGCAGGTTGACAGGGCGCAAACTCACAGATACGCAGTATTTT.

The chain links TRBV18 to TRBJ2-7, with 11 bases matching TRBD2. Unmatched junction bases numbered 3, after V lost 0 bases and J lost 2 bases. Germline V gives CDR1 KGHSH, CDR2 LQKENI. CDR3 length: 16 residues. CDR3: CASSPPSTSGTYEQYF. DNA of the CDR3: TGTGCCAGCTCACCACCGTCGACTAGCGGGACCTACGAGCAGTACTTC.

The rearrangement links TRBV4-3 to TRBJ2-5; D unclear. CDR1 is LGHNA, CDR2 YSLEER, per germline. The CDR3 has 15 amino acids. Trimming cost V 0 bases and J 5 bases, with 13 bases left between them. The CDR3 spells CASSQDLSTWETQYF. DNA for the CDR3: TGCGCCAGCAGCCAAGATTTGTCTACCTGGGAGACCCAGTACTTC.

The V call is TRBV19, the J call TRBJ1-1; no firm D call. In germline, CDR1 is LNHDA, CDR2 SQIVND (reference sequence). There are 14 residues in the CDR3. Trimming shortened V by 5 bases and J by 4 bases, and 14 bases separated the two germline ends. The CDR3 spells CASSVDRWSTEAFF. CDR3 DNA: TGTGCCAGTAGTGTCGATCGATGGAGCACTGAAGCTTTCTTT.

The V gene is TRBV2, the J gene TRBJ2-4; TRBD2 matches at 11 bases. The CDR3 is made up of 18 amino acids. J was trimmed by 0 bases and V by 9 bases; bases with no gene match: 13. From germline, CDR1 is SNHLY and CDR2 FYNNEI. The CDR3 sequence is CASNHGLAGSIAKNIQYF. The CDR3 coding sequence is TGTGCCAGTAATCATGGACTAGCGGGCTCTATAGCCAAAAACATTCAGTACTTC.

This clone has only one observation. This chain links TRBV29-1 with TRBJ2-1; 10 bases match TRBD2. This CDR3 is 14 amino acids long. V shed 4 bases, J shed 4 bases, and the junction held 4 bases outside the gene matches. CDR1 and CDR2 (germline): SQVTM, ANQGSEA. CDR3 in amino acids: CSVVGLALYNEQFF. In DNA form, the CDR3 reads TGCAGCGTTGTGGGACTAGCGTTATACAATGAGCAGTTCTTC.

The chain couples TRBV4-2 to TRBJ2-7; possibly TRBD2 for D (6 bases). The germline gives CDR1 LGHNA, CDR2 YNFKEQ. The length of the CDR3 is 14 residues. V dropped 0 bases and J dropped 1 base, with 7 bases sitting between them. The chain's CDR3 is CASSQEAGSYEQYF. The CDR3 DNA is TGTGCCAGCAGCCAAGAGGCGGGATCCTACGAGCAGTACTTC.

The rearrangement links TRBV7-9 to TRBJ2-1; D unresolved. V was cut by 1 base and J by 7 bases, with 8 bases left in between. The CDR3 is 13 residues long. Looked up from germline, CDR1 is SEHNR and CDR2 is FQNEAQ (reference sequence). CDR3 amino acids: CASSLVSVNEQFF. The CDR3 DNA follows: TGTGCCAGCAGCTTAGTCTCCGTTAATGAGCAGTTCTTC.

The chain employs TRBV5-1 and TRBJ2-1; TRBD2 matches at 14 bases. Germline CDR1 reads SGHRS; CDR2 reads YFSETQ. This CDR3 comprises 15 residues. Trimming cost V 4 bases and J 9 bases; bases outside gene matches: 6. The DNA of the CDR3 is TGCGCCAGCAGCCCGGGACTAGCGGGAGCCGGTGAGCAGTTCTTC. Protein: CASSPGLAGAGEQFF.

This chain joins TRBV5-1 and TRBJ2-5; TRBD1 aligns across 9 bases. Gene TRBJ2-7 matches the end of the DNA better, so the J call may be wrong. The CDR3 runs 16 residues. Germline CDR1 SGHRS, CDR2 YFSETQ. The CDR3, as DNA: TGCGCCAGCAGCCTAGGGACAGGGATTGTGGCCTACGAGCAGTACTTC. This gives the protein CASSLGTGIVAYEQYF.

The gene calls are TRBV7-3 and TRBJ2-6; 14 bases map to TRBD2. The junction had 8 bases not matched to a gene; V was cut back by 2 bases and J by 2 bases. The CDR3 runs 20 residues. The germline V gene has CDR1 SGHTA and CDR2 FQGTGA. CDR3: CASSLVGTSGSSPGANVLTF. CDR3 sequence (DNA): TGTGCCAGCAGCTTAGTTGGGACTAGCGGGAGTAGTCCTGGGGCCAACGTCCTGACTTTC.

This clone was observed a single time. V is TRBV7-3 and J is TRBJ2-1; D is possibly TRBD1 (5 bases). The CDR3 covers 12 residues. Trimming took off 5 bases at V and 9 bases at J, with 11 bases between the two ends. Germline CDR1 is SGHTA and CDR2 is FQGTGA. This CDR3 reads CASSQGVGEQFF. DNA for the CDR3: TGTGCCAGCAGCCAAGGGGTGGGTGAGCAGTTCTTC. The variable domain in full, completed from reference TRBV7-3 and TRBJ2-1, reads GAGVSQTPSNKVTEKGKYVELRCDPISGHTALYWYRQSLGQGPEFLIYFQGTGAADDSGLPNDRFFAVRPEGSVSTLKIQRTERGDSAVYLCASSQGVGEQFFGPGTRLTVL.

The chain has TRBV7-9 and TRBJ2-7, with D unresolved. CDR3 length: 15 amino acids. Between the trimmed V and J ends, which lost 1 base and 2 bases, there was a span of 12 bases. CDR1 is SEHNR and CDR2 is FQNEAQ in the germline V gene (reference sequence). In DNA, the CDR3 is TGTGCCAGCAGCTTAGTTCAGGTGACTGCCTACGAGCAGTACTTC. This sequence encodes CASSLVQVTAYEQYF.

V and J are TRBV5-1 and TRBJ1-3, with a possible D match to TRBD1 (6 bases). V dropped 4 bases and J dropped 0 bases, with 20 bases sitting between them. This CDR3 has 18 residues. Germline V gene sequence: CDR1 SGHRS, CDR2 YFSETQ. CDR3 in amino acids: CASSRTLTGLPSGNTIYF. CDR3 nucleotide sequence: TGCGCCAGCAGCCGGACCTTGACAGGTCTCCCCTCTGGAAACACCATATATTTT. The entire variable domain, with the rest obtained from reference TRBV5-1 and TRBJ1-3, is as follows: KAGVTQTPRYLIKTRGQQVTLSCSPISGHRSVSWYQQTPGQGLQFLFEYFSETQRNKGNFPGRFSGRQFSNSRSEMNVSTLELGDSALYLCASSRTLTGLPSGNTIYFGEGSWLTVV.

This clone has a single count. The chain links TRBV4-1 to TRBJ2-7; 9 nucleotides align to TRBD2. J gave up 5 bases and V 3 bases, and 5 bases lay outside the gene matches. CDR1 and CDR2 (germline): MGHRA, YSYEKL. This CDR3 has 14 residues. CDR3 sequence reads: CASSHRWTSDEQYF. The CDR3 DNA reads as TGCGCCAGCAGCCACCGATGGACTAGCGACGAGCAGTACTTC.

The chain carries TRBV7-2 and TRBJ2-7; the D gene is possibly TRBD2 (6 bases). The CDR3 length is 14 residues. V lost 4 bases, J lost 3 bases, and 13 bases lay in between. The germline V gene has CDR1 SGHTA and CDR2 FQGNSA. The chain's CDR3 is CASSSSASDYEQYF. The CDR3 DNA is TGTGCCAGCAGCTCCTCCGCTAGCGACTACGAGCAGTACTTC.

The chain recombines TRBV28 with TRBJ1-2, with 8 nucleotides matching TRBD1. The V gene's germline CDR1 is MDHEN and CDR2 SYDVKM. This CDR3 comprises 12 residues. V dropped 4 bases and J dropped 8; count of bases not matched to a gene: 3. The DNA of the CDR3 is TGTGCCAGCAGTTGGGACAGGCGCGGCTACACCTTC. Protein sequence: CASSWDRRGYTF.

The rearrangement links TRBV11-2 to TRBJ2-1, with D hard to call. V was pared by 1 base and J by 6 bases, with 7 bases between. This CDR3 is built from 13 residues. Germline-derived CDR1 and CDR2 are SGHAT and FQNNGV. The CDR3 reads CASSLGISNEQFF. In DNA, the CDR3 is TGTGCCAGCAGCTTAGGTATCAGCAATGAGCAGTTCTTC.

The chain combines TRBV28 with TRBJ1-1, with a possible D match to TRBD1 (5 bases). This CDR3 is 14 amino acids long. From germline, CDR1 is MDHEN and CDR2 SYDVKM. V dropped 5 bases and J dropped 5 bases, with 15 bases sitting between them. The CDR3 DNA follows: TGTGCCAGCAGTACCCCCGGGGGAGGAACTGAAGCTTTCTTT. Protein: CASSTPGGGTEAFF.